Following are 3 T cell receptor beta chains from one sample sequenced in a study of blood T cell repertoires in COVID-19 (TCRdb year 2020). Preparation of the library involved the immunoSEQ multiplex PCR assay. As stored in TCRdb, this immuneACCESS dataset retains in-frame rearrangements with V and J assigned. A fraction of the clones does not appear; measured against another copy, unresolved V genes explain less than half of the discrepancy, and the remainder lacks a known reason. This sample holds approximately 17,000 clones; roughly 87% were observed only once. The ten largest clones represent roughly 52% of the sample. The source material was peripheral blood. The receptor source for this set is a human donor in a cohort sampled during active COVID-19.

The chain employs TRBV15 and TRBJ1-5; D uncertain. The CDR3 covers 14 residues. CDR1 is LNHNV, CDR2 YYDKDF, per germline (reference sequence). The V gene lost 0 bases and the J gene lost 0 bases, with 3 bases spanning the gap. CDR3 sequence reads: CATSRDHSNQPQHF. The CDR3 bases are TGTGCCACCAGCAGAGATCATAGCAATCAGCCCCAGCATTTT.

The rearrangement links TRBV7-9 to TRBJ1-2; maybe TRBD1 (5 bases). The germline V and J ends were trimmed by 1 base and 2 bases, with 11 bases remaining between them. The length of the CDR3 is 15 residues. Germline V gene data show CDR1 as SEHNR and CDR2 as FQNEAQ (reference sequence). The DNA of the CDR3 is TGTGCCAGCAGCTTAGTGGGACTCGGGAACTATGGCTACACCTTC. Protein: CASSLVGLGNYGYTF.

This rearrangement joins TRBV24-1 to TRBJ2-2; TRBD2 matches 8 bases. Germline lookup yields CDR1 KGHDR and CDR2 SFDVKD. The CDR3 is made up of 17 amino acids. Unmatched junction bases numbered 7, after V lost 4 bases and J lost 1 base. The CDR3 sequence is CATSDRAGLGNTGELFF. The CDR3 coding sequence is TGTGCCACCAGTGACCGGGCGGGACTAGGGAACACCGGGGAGCTGTTTTTT.